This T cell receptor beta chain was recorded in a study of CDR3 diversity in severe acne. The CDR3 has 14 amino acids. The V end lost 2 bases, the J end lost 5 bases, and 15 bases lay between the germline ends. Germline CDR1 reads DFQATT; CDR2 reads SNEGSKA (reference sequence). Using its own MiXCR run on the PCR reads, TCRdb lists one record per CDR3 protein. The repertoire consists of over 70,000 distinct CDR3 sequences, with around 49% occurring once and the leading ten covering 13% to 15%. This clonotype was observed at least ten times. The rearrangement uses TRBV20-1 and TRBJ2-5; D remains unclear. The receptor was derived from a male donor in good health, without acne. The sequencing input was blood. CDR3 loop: CSARKLGSGETQYF. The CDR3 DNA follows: TGCAGTGCTAGAAAGTTAGGTTCTGGGGAGACCCAGTACTTC.